These 32 T cell receptor beta chains were sequenced from one sample in a study of T cell changes during pregnancy in multiple sclerosis. TCRdb keeps only in-frame clones here, not all; method: immunoSEQ multiplex PCR. The profile shows 60,000 to 85,000 clones, roughly 92% of them singletons. The sequences come from peripheral blood, collected after pregnancy. The receptors shown here come from a female donor in good health, enrolled as a control in a pregnancy study.

The gene calls are TRBV27 and TRBJ2-5; TRBD1 is a possible D gene (6 bases). The CDR3 runs 15 residues. The germline CDR1 and CDR2 sequences are MNHEY and SMNVEV (reference sequence). V lost 1 base, J lost 4 bases, and 13 bases lay in between. The CDR3 reads CASSLWRQAPETQYF. CDR3 nucleotides: TGTGCCAGCAGTTTATGGAGACAGGCTCCAGAGACCCAGTACTTC.

This clone occurred a few times. The rearrangement joins TRBV4-1 to TRBJ1-1; D is unresolved. Germline V gives CDR1 MGHRA, CDR2 YSYEKL. Trimming removed 2 bases at V and 3 bases at J, with 7 bases between. The CDR3 extends over 13 amino acids. In DNA, the CDR3 is TGCGCCAGCAGCCAATTGGCCTACACTGAAGCTTTCTTT. Protein product: CASSQLAYTEAFF.

The chain has TRBV4-2 and TRBJ2-5, with 9 nucleotides matching TRBD2. The ends lost 0 bases at V and 4 bases at J; junction bases unmatched: 6. The CDR3 has 16 residues. The germline V gene encodes CDR1 LGHNA and CDR2 YNFKEQ. CDR3 protein: CASSQEVLLAGETQYF. The CDR3 region has the DNA TGTGCCAGCAGCCAAGAGGTTTTACTAGCGGGAGAGACCCAGTACTTC.

The CDR3, as DNA: TGTGCCAGCAGCGCCCAGACAGGGATTATTTACTATGGCTACACCTTC. As protein: CASSAQTGIIYYGYTF. This chain links TRBV13 with TRBJ1-2; 7 positions agree with TRBD1. The CDR3 length is 16 residues. J was trimmed by 3 bases and V by 5 bases; bases with no gene match: 12. The germline gives CDR1 PRHDT, CDR2 FYEKMQ (reference sequence).

The genes are TRBV15 and TRBJ2-3; 7 bases are shared with TRBD2. The length of the CDR3 is 16 residues. The V gene's germline CDR1 is LNHNV and CDR2 YYDKDF (reference sequence). The trim removed 1 base at V and 1 base at J, leaving 5 bases unmatched. This CDR3 is CATSRVRGSGTDTQYF. The DNA for the CDR3 is TGTGCCACCAGCAGAGTTCGCGGGAGTGGCACAGATACGCAGTATTTT.

The V and J genes are TRBV10-3 and TRBJ1-3, with D unclear. The germline gives CDR1 ENHRY, CDR2 SYGVKD. V was clipped by 8 bases and J by 1 base, with 6 bases between them. The CDR3 is made up of 12 amino acids. DNA of the CDR3: TGTGCCATCGAGACTTCTGGAAACACCATATATTTT. It is translated as CAIETSGNTIYF.

The chain has TRBV7-2 and TRBJ1-2; no clear D gene. This CDR3 has 13 amino acids. Deletions cut 3 bases from V and 4 bases from J, with 9 bases between. Germline V gene lookup returns CDR1 SGHTA and CDR2 FQGNSA. This CDR3 reads CASSFRNTYGYTF. The CDR3 coding sequence is TGTGCCAGCAGCTTCAGGAATACCTATGGCTACACCTTC.

J is TRBJ2-3 and V is TRBV7-9; 8 nucleotides align to TRBD2. The length of the CDR3 is 14 residues. Germline values: CDR1 SEHNR, CDR2 FQNEAQ (reference sequence). The V gene end was trimmed by 1 base and the J gene end by 5 bases; junction bases not matched to a gene: 2. The CDR3 nucleotides read TGTGCCAGCAGCTTAGAGCGGGAGAGAGATACGCAGTATTTT. Translating gives CASSLERERDTQYF.

The chain links TRBV5-1 to TRBJ1-3, with TRBD1 matching 8 bases. Per germline, CDR1 SGHRS and CDR2 YFSETQ. Germline trimming cut 1 base from V and 0 bases from J; bases unmatched to any gene: 9. CDR3 length: 18 residues. CDR3 region: CASSLRAGGPSSGNTIYF. In DNA, the CDR3 is TGCGCCAGCAGCTTGCGTGCAGGGGGCCCTAGCTCTGGAAACACCATATATTTT. Drawing the rest from reference TRBV5-1 and TRBJ1-3, the complete variable domain is KAGVTQTPRYLIKTRGQQVTLSCSPISGHRSVSWYQQTPGQGLQFLFEYFSETQRNKGNFPGRFSGRQFSNSRSEMNVSTLELGDSALYLCASSLRAGGPSSGNTIYFGEGSWLTVV.

The rearrangement links TRBV7-6 to TRBJ2-7; TRBD2 matches at 11 bases. V shed 1 base, J shed 1 base, and the junction held 0 bases outside the gene matches. Germline V CDR1 and CDR2: SGHVS, FNYEAQ. The CDR3 sequence is 15 residues long. CDR3 in DNA: TGTGCCAGCAGCTTAGGGACTAGCGGGTCCTACGAGCAGTACTTC. It yields the protein CASSLGTSGSYEQYF.

This clone was detected only once. V is TRBV19 and J is TRBJ2-7, with D unclear. V was trimmed by 2 bases and J by 1 base, leaving 9 bases between them. The CDR3 runs 14 residues. Germline assignment: CDR1 LNHDA and CDR2 SQIVND (reference sequence). CDR3 in DNA: TGTGCCAGTAGTATAAACCCAGGTTCCTACGAGCAGTACTTC. This encodes CASSINPGSYEQYF.

The chain couples TRBV5-6 to TRBJ2-1; D remains ambiguous. Germline V gene data show CDR1 as SGHDT and CDR2 as YYEEEE. CDR3 length: 16 amino acids. V lost 4 bases and J 0 bases, leaving 14 bases between the germline ends. The CDR3 sequence is CASSLVDIRSYNEQFF. The CDR3 region has the DNA TGTGCCAGCAGCCTTGTTGACATCCGCTCCTACAATGAGCAGTTCTTC.

The rearrangement joins TRBV11-2 to TRBJ1-1; D is uncertain. Germline-derived CDR1 and CDR2 are SGHAT and FQNNGV. The ends were cut back, 2 bases at V and 11 bases at J, with 15 bases in the middle. The CDR3 has 13 amino acids. The CDR3 is CASSLLSRPRAFF. The CDR3 DNA reads as TGTGCCAGCAGCTTATTATCCCGCCCGCGGGCTTTCTTT.

The chain uses TRBV2 and TRBJ2-5; 8 bases align to TRBD1. The CDR3 sequence is 14 residues long. Unmatched junction bases numbered 3, after V lost 1 base and J lost 5 bases. Per germline, CDR1 SNHLY and CDR2 FYNNEI. The CDR3 region has the DNA TGTGCCAGCAGTGAAGGCAGGGGGCAGGAGACCCAGTACTTC. As protein: CASSEGRGQETQYF.

The rearrangement joins TRBV18 to TRBJ2-2; weak D call: TRBD1 (5 bases). The V and J ends lost 2 bases and 0 bases respectively, with 13 bases between them. Germline values: CDR1 KGHSH, CDR2 LQKENI. CDR3 length: 17 residues. CDR3 amino acids: CASSPWGMTANTGELFF. The CDR3 DNA is TGTGCCAGCTCACCATGGGGAATGACAGCGAACACCGGGGAGCTGTTTTTT.

This rearrangement joins TRBV19 to TRBJ1-4; a weak D match, TRBD1 (6 bases). The germline gives CDR1 LNHDA, CDR2 SQIVND (reference sequence). This CDR3 is 21 amino acids long. The V end was cut by 3 bases, the J end by 4 bases, with 30 bases between. CDR3 loop: CASSIVFVGRGAEEFNEKLFF. CDR3 nucleotides: TGTGCCAGTAGTATCGTTTTTGTGGGCCGGGGGGCGGAGGAGTTTAATGAAAAACTGTTTTTT.

This clone has only one observation. In the same sample, other DNA sequences code for this CDR3. The J gene is TRBJ2-2, the V gene TRBV7-2; D possibly corresponds to TRBD2 (6 bases). The germline V and J ends were trimmed by 2 bases and 4 bases, with 8 bases remaining between them. This CDR3 is built from 14 residues. The germline V gene has CDR1 SGHTA and CDR2 FQGNSA. In DNA form, the CDR3 reads TGTGCCAGCAGCTTAAACGGGGGCACCGGGGAGCTGTTTTTT. Translation gives CASSLNGGTGELFF.

The chain has TRBV18 and TRBJ2-5; a weak D match, TRBD2 (7 bases). The CDR3 length is 16 residues. The germline gives CDR1 KGHSH, CDR2 LQKENI. V was trimmed by 1 base and J by 1 base, leaving 13 bases between them. The CDR3, as DNA: TGTGCCAGCTCACCACGTGTGGCGGGGGCCCAAGAGACCCAGTACTTC. The encoded protein is CASSPRVAGAQETQYF.

The rearrangement uses TRBV5-1 and TRBJ1-2, with a possible D match to TRBD1 (6 bases). The germline V and J ends were trimmed by 4 bases and 4 bases, with 20 bases remaining between them. This CDR3 spans 16 amino acids. Germline V gives CDR1 SGHRS, CDR2 YFSETQ. This CDR3 reads CASSPDSPPPFYGYTF. CDR3 DNA: TGCGCCAGCAGCCCGGACAGCCCGCCCCCATTCTATGGCTACACCTTC.

V is TRBV7-8 and J is TRBJ1-5, with 7 bases matching TRBD1. The V gene end was trimmed by 5 bases and the J gene end by 6 bases; junction bases not matched to a gene: 7. The CDR3 is 14 residues long. The germline V gene has CDR1 SGHVS and CDR2 FQNEAQ. The CDR3 DNA sequence: TGTGCCAGCAGCGCGACAGGGATGGTTCAGCCCCAGCATTTT. As protein: CASSATGMVQPQHF.

This chain connects TRBV27 to TRBJ2-3; 9 bases agree with TRBD2. The CDR3 has 17 amino acids. V gave up 5 bases and J gave up 4 bases; unmatched junction bases: 13. Germline CDR1 MNHEY, CDR2 SMNVEV (reference sequence). The CDR3, as DNA: TGTGCCAGCAGTCCCGGGGTAGCGGGAGAATGGTCAGATACGCAGTATTTT. It translates to CASSPGVAGEWSDTQYF.

This chain uses TRBV27 with TRBJ2-1; tentatively, D is TRBD2 (6 bases). The V gene's germline CDR1 is MNHEY and CDR2 SMNVEV (reference sequence). V was trimmed by 4 bases and J by 4 bases, leaving 17 bases between them. The CDR3 loop spans 16 amino acids. In DNA, the CDR3 is TGTGCCAGCAGTTCCATCCTCGGGAGAGGGTACAATGAGCAGTTCTTC. Its protein product is CASSSILGRGYNEQFF.

In this sample, this clone turned up once. This sequence joins TRBV7-2 and TRBJ1-2, with 8 nucleotides matching TRBD1. With V trimmed by 5 bases and J by 4 bases, 6 bases remained unmatched. The CDR3 consists of 14 residues. Germline assignment: CDR1 SGHTA and CDR2 FQGNSA. In nucleotides, the CDR3 is TGTGCCAGCAGCCTGGGACAGGACCCCTATGGCTACACCTTC. This translates into CASSLGQDPYGYTF.

This clone was seen only a few times. The J gene is TRBJ1-6, the V gene TRBV27, with a possible D match to TRBD1 (6 bases). The CDR3 has 15 residues. Germline CDR1 MNHEY, CDR2 SMNVEV (reference sequence). Deletions cut 2 bases from V and 10 bases from J, with 15 bases between. CDR3 coding DNA: TGTGCCAGCAGTTTAGGGCGGTCAGGGGTATCACCCCTCCACTTT. Its protein is CASSLGRSGVSPLHF.

The chain employs TRBV10-3 and TRBJ2-1; D is perhaps TRBD1 (5 bases). The CDR3 covers 15 residues. Trimming removed 4 bases from V and 10 bases from J, with 20 bases in between. CDR1 and CDR2 (germline): ENHRY, SYGVKD. The CDR3 loop is CAISGGQGLALEQFF. The CDR3 DNA sequence: TGTGCCATCAGTGGGGGTCAGGGCCTGGCTTTGGAGCAGTTCTTC.

CDR3 in amino acids: CASSLGGPNEQFF. The CDR3 DNA follows: TGTGCCAGCAGCTTGGGAGGGCCTAATGAGCAGTTCTTC. The chain has TRBV7-2 and TRBJ2-1, with 7 bases that match TRBD2. The germline gives CDR1 SGHTA, CDR2 FQGNSA. V shed 3 bases and J 7 bases; nucleotides not matched to a gene: 3. CDR3 length: 13 amino acids.

The chain carries TRBV27 and TRBJ2-7; D unclear. Trimming left V 2 bases short and J 6 bases short, with 8 bases between. The CDR3 loop spans 12 amino acids. Germline V CDR1 and CDR2: MNHEY, SMNVEV (reference sequence). This CDR3 reads CASSLGPCEQYF. The CDR3, as DNA: TGTGCCAGCAGTTTAGGGCCATGCGAGCAGTACTTC.

The chain combines TRBV6-1 with TRBJ1-2, with D unclear. V lost 0 bases and J 8 bases, leaving 10 bases between the germline ends. CDR3 length: 13 amino acids. From germline, CDR1 is MNHNS and CDR2 SASEGT. This chain's CDR3 is CASSEAGRRGYTF. The CDR3 DNA reads as TGTGCCAGCAGTGAAGCAGGAAGGAGGGGCTACACCTTC.

The chain uses TRBV5-6 and TRBJ1-5; TRBD1 matches 9 bases. The germline V gene encodes CDR1 SGHDT and CDR2 YYEEEE. This CDR3 has 15 amino acids. The trim removed 5 bases at V and 5 bases at J, leaving 8 bases unmatched. In DNA, the CDR3 is TGTGCCAGCAGTTCCGGACAGGGGTGGGATCAGCCCCAGCATTTT. This codes for CASSSGQGWDQPQHF.

The J gene is TRBJ1-6, the V gene TRBV6-4, with 7 nucleotides matching TRBD1. Germline V gene data show CDR1 as MRHNA and CDR2 as SNTAGT. This CDR3 region has 14 residues. Losses at the gene ends were 3 bases for V and 12 bases for J; bases not matched to a gene: 8. For the CDR3, the DNA is TGTGCCAGCAGTGATCGACAGGGTTGGGGACCCCTCCACTTT. Amino acids: CASSDRQGWGPLHF.

V gene TRBV5-1 combines with J gene TRBJ2-3; TRBD2 is a possible D gene (5 bases). Per germline, CDR1 SGHRS and CDR2 YFSETQ. The CDR3 is 13 amino acids. Trimming took 4 bases from V and 6 from J, leaving 12 bases between them. CDR3 nucleotides: TGCGCCAGCAGCCCTACGAGGGAGGATACGCAGTATTTT. It specifies CASSPTREDTQYF.

For the CDR3, the DNA is TGTGCCAGCAGTTTATTAAGTGGGGGGGGCACAGATACGCAGTATTTT. It codes for CASSLLSGGGTDTQYF. The genes are TRBV27 and TRBJ2-3, with 7 bases lining up with TRBD2. Germline CDR1 is MNHEY and CDR2 is SMNVEV (reference sequence). The CDR3 is 16 residues long. The V and J ends lost 1 base and 1 base, in that order; junction bases with no gene match: 5.